The 15 T cell receptor beta chains listed next were all sequenced from one sample in a study of OX40 agonist ivuxolimab in advanced cancers. Data came from immunoSEQ multiplex PCR; TCRdb stores just in-frame clones and leaves some out. The table has some 39,000 clones, roughly four fifths seen once. Sequenced material: CD4+ or CD8+ T cells sorted from blood, taken in a trial of the OX40 agonist ivuxolimab. Source of these receptors: an adult with an advanced solid tumor such as melanoma, head and neck, liver or kidney cancer.

This clone is a singleton in its sample. The J gene is TRBJ1-2, the V gene TRBV5-1; a weak D match, TRBD1 (6 bases). Germline CDR1 is SGHRS and CDR2 is YFSETQ. The CDR3 is made up of 14 amino acids. Trimming pared 1 base from V and 8 bases from J, leaving 15 bases between. The CDR3 sequence is CASSLSTGIGGYTF. CDR3 nucleotides: TGCGCCAGCAGCTTGTCAACAGGGATCGGCGGCTACACCTTC.

The chain links TRBV5-4 to TRBJ2-5; 9 bases fit TRBD2. CDR1 and CDR2 (germline): SGHNT, YYREEE (reference sequence). This CDR3 is built from 16 residues. Trimming took 4 bases from V and 4 from J; bases not matched to a gene: 11. CDR3 bases: TGTGCCAGCAGCGCATCCGCGGGGGGGAGTTCAGAGACCCAGTACTTC. It codes for CASSASAGGSSETQYF.

This clone was recorded once. This chain connects TRBV5-1 to TRBJ1-1; D is uncertain. V lost 0 bases to trimming and J lost 1 base, with 10 bases between them. The CDR3 has 15 residues. Germline-derived CDR1 and CDR2 are SGHRS and YFSETQ. CDR3 coding DNA: TGCGCCAGCAGCTTGGGCCCATCAGGGAACACTGAAGCTTTCTTT. Encoded protein: CASSLGPSGNTEAFF.

This clone came up once. CDR3 sequence reads: CAWSLGGGASSPLHF. CDR3 sequence (DNA): TGTGCCTGGAGCCTGGGAGGGGGGGCGAGTTCACCCCTCCACTTT. The V and J genes are TRBV30 and TRBJ1-6; tentative D call: TRBD1 (6 bases). From germline, CDR1 is GTSNPN and CDR2 SVGIG (reference sequence). The CDR3 is made up of 15 amino acids. V was pared by 3 bases and J by 9 bases, with 18 bases between.

CDR3 sequence reads: CASTLGLAGAGELFF. CDR3 sequence (DNA): TGTGCCAGCACCCTCGGACTAGCGGGAGCCGGGGAGCTGTTTTTT. This chain connects TRBV11-1 to TRBJ2-2; 13 bases are shared with TRBD2. Trimming removed 7 bases from V and 6 bases from J; junction bases left unmatched: 5. Germline V CDR1 and CDR2: SGHAT, FQDESV (reference sequence). The CDR3 consists of 15 residues. Filled out from reference TRBV11-1 and TRBJ2-2, the complete variable domain reads EAEVAQSPRYKITEKSQAVAFWCDPISGHATLYWYRQILGQGPELLVQFQDESVVDDSQLPKDRFSAERLKGVDSTLKIQPAELGDSAMYLCASTLGLAGAGELFFGEGSRLTVL.

The rearrangement links TRBV5-6 to TRBJ1-1; TRBD1 matches 7 bases. The CDR3 runs 15 residues. Germline V gene data show CDR1 as SGHDT and CDR2 as YYEEEE. J gave up 6 bases and V 3 bases, and 11 bases lay outside the gene matches. The CDR3 DNA reads TGTGCCAGCAGCTCTACAAGGGGGCTTATTGCTGAAGCTTTCTTT. It yields the protein CASSSTRGLIAEAFF.

The chain has TRBV5-6 and TRBJ2-4; D unclear. Deletions cut 0 bases from V and 6 bases from J, with 4 bases between. Germline V CDR1 and CDR2: SGHDT, YYEEEE. This CDR3 has 12 amino acids. As DNA, the CDR3 is TGTGCCAGCAGCTTGGAAGCAAACATTCAGTACTTC. It codes for CASSLEANIQYF.

The chain couples TRBV5-1 to TRBJ2-1; no definite D call. Looked up from germline, CDR1 is SGHRS and CDR2 is YFSETQ. The germline V and J ends were trimmed by 0 bases and 9 bases, with 10 bases remaining between them. The CDR3 totals 13 residues. The CDR3 loop is CASSLDYLSEQFF. CDR3 nucleotide sequence: TGCGCCAGCAGCTTGGACTATCTGAGTGAGCAGTTCTTC.

The chain employs TRBV27 and TRBJ1-1, with D hard to call. CDR1 MNHEY and CDR2 SMNVEV come from the germline V gene (reference sequence). Trimming removed 1 base at V and 3 bases at J, with 12 bases between. The CDR3 consists of 15 residues. The CDR3 DNA reads TGTGCCAGCAGTTTATTTCTCCCAGGTGACACTGAAGCTTTCTTT. As protein: CASSLFLPGDTEAFF.

This chain connects TRBV28 to TRBJ2-4, with TRBD2 as a possible D gene (5 bases). Trimming took 6 bases from V and 9 from J, leaving 21 bases between them. The V gene's germline CDR1 is MDHEN and CDR2 SYDVKM. The CDR3 runs to 15 residues. The CDR3 spells CASSPTGDRGIIQYF. For the CDR3, the DNA is TGTGCCAGCAGCCCAACCGGGGATCGTGGGATCATTCAGTACTTC.

This chain uses TRBV30 with TRBJ2-6; possibly TRBD1 for D (5 bases). Germline CDR1 is GTSNPN and CDR2 is SVGIG (reference sequence). Trimming shortened V by 2 bases and J by 0 bases, and 11 bases separated the two germline ends. CDR3 size: 16 residues. CDR3 bases: TGTGCCTGGAGTCTAGGCCAGGGCTCTGGGGCCAACGTCCTGACTTTC. It translates to CAWSLGQGSGANVLTF.

The rearrangement joins TRBV6-5 to TRBJ1-4; D is ambiguous. This CDR3 is built from 14 residues. The germline V and J ends were trimmed by 0 bases and 8 bases, with 10 bases remaining between them. Germline assignment: CDR1 MNHEY and CDR2 SVGAGI. Here the CDR3 reads CASSYSFSKEKLFF. The CDR3 DNA reads TGTGCCAGCAGTTACTCTTTCTCCAAGGAAAAACTGTTTTTT.

The V call is TRBV29-1, the J call TRBJ2-7; D is possibly TRBD1 (7 bases). The germline V gene encodes CDR1 SQVTM and CDR2 ANQGSEA. V lost 4 bases and J 3 bases, leaving 13 bases between the germline ends. The CDR3 spans 13 residues. CDR3: CSVGRGQLYEQYF. CDR3 DNA sequence: TGCAGCGTTGGGAGGGGACAGCTCTACGAGCAGTACTTC.

This chain connects TRBV6-5 to TRBJ1-2, with D perhaps matching TRBD1 (6 bases). Germline-derived CDR1 and CDR2 are MNHEY and SVGAGI. The CDR3 has 15 residues. The V end lost 6 bases, the J end lost 4 bases, and 18 bases lay between the germline ends. CDR3: CASSHPGEDGYGYTF. CDR3 nucleotide sequence: TGTGCCAGCAGCCACCCAGGGGAGGACGGCTATGGCTACACCTTC.

V usage is TRBV5-5 and J usage is TRBJ1-5; D gene uncertain. The germline CDR1 and CDR2 sequences are SGHKS and YYEKEE (reference sequence). The CDR3 runs to 16 residues. Trimming removed 1 base at V and 2 bases at J, with 13 bases between. The DNA for the CDR3 is TGTGCCAGCAGCTTGTCTTCCGGGTCGGGCAATCAGCCCCAGCATTTT. Protein sequence: CASSLSSGSGNQPQHF.